The T cell receptor beta chain described here comes from a study of radiation and T cells in renal cell carcinoma (dated by TCRdb to the early 2020s). With respect to the entire study: The samples were drawn from a clinical trial, where primary renal cell carcinomas were treated with 15 Gy of stereotactic body radiation therapy and then removed by nephrectomy 4 weeks afterward. In total, approximately 53 samples underwent TCR beta sequencing: about 25 tumors plus 27 peripheral blood samples. In the approximately 58 samples combined, some 4,000,000 unique CDR3 nucleotide sequences were found, encoding some 2,500,000 unique CDR3 amino acid sequences. Findings and caveats that apply to the study as a whole: No pretreatment tumor biopsies were available, so the baseline intratumoral presence of clonotypes could not be determined. In blood, the top tumor clonotypes increased from baseline to 2 weeks after radiation and then shrank by 4 weeks, which suggests a temporary expansion of tumor-resident clones. The single-armed trial design could not address effects of radiation dose or scheduling on the TCR repertoire. Dynamics of the blood repertoire were not tracked past 4 weeks after treatment.

The sample's time point label, decoded: baseline pretreatment blood. Taken with the paper, the label for treatment or condition translates to: 15 Gy SBRT to primary tumor, nephrectomy 4 weeks later. To track tumor-enriched clonotypes, serial peripheral blood was sampled from radiation-treated patients at baseline and at 2 weeks and 4 weeks after SBRT. Renal cell carcinoma with clear cell pathology was present in all patients. The QIAamp DNA Blood Mini Kit (Qiagen) was used to prepare genomic DNA for TCR sequencing. Only samples passing all quality control checks were included in the analyses. Points on this clone: The antigen it binds to is not known. Per-nucleotide qualities are absent, and no much larger clonotype sits a single base away.

The immunoSEQ kit was used, according to the manufacturer's recommendations, to generate TCR beta libraries from genomic DNA. Library preparation used a first multiplex PCR with proprietary primers, then a second PCR adding unique barcodes, with bead cleanups after each round. A positive control reaction and a negative control reaction, both provided in the kit, were run with every batch of samples. The final libraries underwent checking on an Agilent 4200 TapeStation D1000 ScreenTape, volumetric pooling, and quantification by qPCR. Sequencing ran on an Illumina NextSeq500 with a MidOutput 150-cycle cartridge, using 156 Read1 and 15 Index1 cycles with kit custom primers. The pooled library was loaded at around 0.98 pM, with a roughly 22% PhiX control spiked in. The authors processed their data as follows. Vendor-processed data were analyzed in R, with a clonotype defined as all T cells sharing the same CDR3 nucleotide sequence. For clone abundance analyses, frequencies were normalized to the 10,000 most abundant clones in each sample. Public T cell clones, which averaged fewer than five per sample, were removed prior to analysis. Tumor-enriched clonotypes and baseline blood-enriched clonotypes were defined as those with an abundance difference of at least 32-fold between compartments. A beta-binomial differential abundance model was used to identify clonotypes that expanded or contracted between blood time points. Tumor-blood repertoire similarity was measured with the Baroni-Urbani and Buser coefficient, and groups were compared using two-tailed Wilcoxon tests in R. The source is immuneACCESS, and TCRdb retained only in-frame sequences with V and J called. Part of the clones is not carried over; for the studies checked, unresolved V genes explain less than half of this, and the remainder is unexplained. V, J and clone size reflect that table, while D and trimming were determined from the DNA. This sample holds about 140,000 clones; roughly 80% were observed only once. The top ten clones comprise under 30% of the sample.

The CDR3 has 14 amino acids, counting the end cysteine and phenylalanine. The CDR3 DNA has 42 bases and is translated from base 1. Trimming at the junction amounts to 4 bases on V and 5 bases on J, and the germline ends lie 15 bases apart. Based on the germline V gene, the CDR1 and CDR2 sequences are SGHRS and YFSETQ. The sample in question was blood, obtained from a patient whose treatment included radiotherapy and nephrectomy. The receptor was derived from a woman in her forties or fifties with renal cell carcinoma. Rearrangement joined TRBV5-1 to TRBJ2-5, and TRBD1 may be the D gene, going by 6 matching bases. The nucleotide sequence is given as TGCGCCAGCAGCATGGACAGTGCGGCGGAGACCCAGTACTTC. It encodes CASSMDSAAETQYF.